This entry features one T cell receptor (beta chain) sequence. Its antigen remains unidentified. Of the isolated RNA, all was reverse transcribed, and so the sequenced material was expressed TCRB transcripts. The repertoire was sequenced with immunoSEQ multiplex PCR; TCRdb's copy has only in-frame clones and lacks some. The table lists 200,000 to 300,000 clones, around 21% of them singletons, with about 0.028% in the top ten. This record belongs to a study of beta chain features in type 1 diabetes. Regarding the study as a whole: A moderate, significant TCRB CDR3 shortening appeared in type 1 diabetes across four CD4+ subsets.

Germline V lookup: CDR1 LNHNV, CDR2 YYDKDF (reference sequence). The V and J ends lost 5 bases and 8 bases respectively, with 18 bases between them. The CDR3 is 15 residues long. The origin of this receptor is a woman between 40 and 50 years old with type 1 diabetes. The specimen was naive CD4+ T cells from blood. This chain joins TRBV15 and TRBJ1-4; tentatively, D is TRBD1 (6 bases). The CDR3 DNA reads TGTGCCACCAGCGACCAGCGGGGGGCTTGGGAAAAACTGTTTTTT. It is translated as CATSDQRGAWEKLFF.